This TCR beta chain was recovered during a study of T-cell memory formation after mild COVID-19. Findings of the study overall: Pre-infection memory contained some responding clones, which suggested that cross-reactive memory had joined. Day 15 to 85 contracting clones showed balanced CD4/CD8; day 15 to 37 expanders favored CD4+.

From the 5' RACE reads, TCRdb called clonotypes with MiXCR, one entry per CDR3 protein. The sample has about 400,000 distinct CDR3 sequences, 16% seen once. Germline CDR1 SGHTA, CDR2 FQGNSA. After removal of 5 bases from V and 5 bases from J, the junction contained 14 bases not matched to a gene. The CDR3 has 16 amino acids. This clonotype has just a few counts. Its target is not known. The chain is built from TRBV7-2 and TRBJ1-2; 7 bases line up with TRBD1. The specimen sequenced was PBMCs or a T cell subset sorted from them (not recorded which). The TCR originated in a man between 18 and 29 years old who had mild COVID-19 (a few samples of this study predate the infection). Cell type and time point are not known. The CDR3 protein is CASSRSSLGDRYGYTF. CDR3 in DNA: TGTGCCAGCAGCCGGTCATCTTTAGGGGACAGATATGGCTACACCTTC. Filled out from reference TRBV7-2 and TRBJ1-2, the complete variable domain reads GAGVSQSPSNKVTEKGKDVELRCDPISGHTALYWYRQSLGQGLEFLIYFQGNSAPDKSGLPSDRFSAERTGGSVSTLTIQRTQQEDSAVYLCASSRSSLGDRYGYTFGSGTRLTVV.